This passage covers 19 T cell receptor beta chains from one sample sequenced in a study (dated by TCRdb to the mid-2010s). The library was prepared using RT-PCR. The data were produced on an Illumina MiSeq. TCRdb itself trimmed the public reads at Q25 with fastp, ran MiXCR and retained productive beta chains. Records with the same CDR3 protein are collapsed into one entry carrying the most frequent genes and DNA. A total of hundreds of thousands of distinct CDR3 sequences appear in this sample, over 12% of them only once. Of the sample, 3% to 4.5% is held by the ten largest clones. The sample taken for sequencing was memory CD4+ T cells from blood. The receptors stem from a female donor in good health, serving as a healthy control.

This clonotype has a handful of counts. The rearrangement links TRBV29-1 to TRBJ1-2; D gene ambiguous. The germline V gene has CDR1 SQVTM and CDR2 ANQGSEA. The V end was cut by 6 bases, the J end by 8 bases, with 13 bases between. The CDR3 spans 11 residues. The CDR3 loop is CSVIWSGGYTF. DNA of the CDR3: TGCAGCGTAATCTGGTCCGGGGGCTACACCTTC.

Ten or more counts support this clonotype. The gene calls are TRBV11-2 and TRBJ2-3; TRBD2 aligns across 11 bases. The germline CDR1 and CDR2 sequences are SGHAT and FQNNGV. V was pared by 4 bases and J by 5 bases, with 5 bases of the junction left unmatched. The CDR3 extends over 15 amino acids. DNA for the CDR3: TGTGCCAGCAGCTCCCCCGGACTAGCGGGAGATACGCAGTATTTT. Amino acid sequence: CASSSPGLAGDTQYF.

The chain combines TRBV20-1 with TRBJ2-1; 11 bases match TRBD1. The CDR3 runs to 15 residues. Germline V lookup: CDR1 DFQATT, CDR2 SNEGSKA (reference sequence). After removal of 0 bases from V and 6 bases from J, the junction contained 4 bases not matched to a gene. CDR3 sequence reads: CSAREMGQGVNEQFF. The CDR3 DNA reads as TGCAGTGCTAGAGAAATGGGACAGGGGGTCAATGAGCAGTTCTTC.

The rearrangement links TRBV11-1 to TRBJ2-5; 8 bases fit TRBD1. V lost 2 bases and J lost 4; bases outside the gene matches: 6. CDR1 SGHAT and CDR2 FQDESV come from the germline V gene (reference sequence). The CDR3 is made up of 15 amino acids. CDR3 residues: CASSLSPGGTETQYF. CDR3 in DNA: TGTGCCAGCAGCTTATCTCCAGGGGGCACAGAGACCCAGTACTTC. The variable domain in full, with the rest retrieved from reference TRBV11-1 and TRBJ2-5, is EAEVAQSPRYKITEKSQAVAFWCDPISGHATLYWYRQILGQGPELLVQFQDESVVDDSQLPKDRFSAERLKGVDSTLKIQPAELGDSAMYLCASSLSPGGTETQYFGPGTRLLVL.

The chain uses TRBV9 and TRBJ1-2; perhaps TRBD1 as D (6 bases). The CDR3 is made up of 14 amino acids. The V gene lost 6 bases and the J gene lost 4 bases, with 16 bases spanning the gap. Germline V gene sequence: CDR1 SGDLS, CDR2 YYNGEE. The CDR3, as DNA: TGTGCCAGCACCCCTTGGGGGGCAAGCTATGGCTACACCTTC. Amino acids: CASTPWGASYGYTF.

In its sample, this clonotype was seen a few times. This chain uses TRBV7-9 with TRBJ1-2; D ambiguous. The ends were cut back, 1 base at V and 5 bases at J, with 8 bases in the middle. Germline CDR1 SEHNR, CDR2 FQNEAQ (reference sequence). CDR3 length: 13 residues. The CDR3 coding sequence is TGTGCCAGCAGCTTAGTTCGGGTATATGGCTACACCTTC. Translating it yields CASSLVRVYGYTF.

This clonotype was seen more than once but under ten times. The gene calls are TRBV11-3 and TRBJ2-1; D is possibly TRBD1 (5 bases). V was shortened by 9 bases and J by 8 bases, with 20 bases between the two germline ends. Germline V gives CDR1 SGHNT, CDR2 YENEEA. CDR3 size: 14 residues. CDR3 amino acids: CASGTGYQSDEQFF. The CDR3 DNA follows: TGTGCCAGTGGAACAGGTTACCAAAGTGATGAGCAGTTCTTC. Based on the CDR3 plus reference TRBV11-3 and TRBJ2-1, the full variable domain is EAGVVQSPRYKIIEKKQPVAFWCNPISGHNTLYWYLQNLGQGPELLIRYENEEAVDDSQLPKDRFSAERLKGVDSTLKIQPAELGDSAVYLCASGTGYQSDEQFFGPGTRLTVL.

The J gene is TRBJ2-7, the V gene TRBV11-2, with D perhaps matching TRBD1 or TRBD2 (5 bases each). The CDR3 loop spans 14 amino acids. Looked up from germline, CDR1 is SGHAT and CDR2 is FQNNGV. The V end was cut by 3 bases, the J end by 1 base, with 10 bases between. The CDR3 loop is CASSFPGLSYEQYF. Here the CDR3 DNA reads TGTGCCAGCAGCTTTCCGGGGCTTTCCTACGAGCAGTACTTC.

This clonotype showed up just a few times. J is TRBJ2-7 and V is TRBV15, with unresolved D. CDR1 LNHNV and CDR2 YYDKDF come from the germline V gene (reference sequence). Trimming took off 1 base at V and 6 bases at J, with 7 bases between the two ends. The CDR3 extends over 12 amino acids. This CDR3 reads CATSRGVGEQYF. The CDR3, as DNA: TGTGCCACCAGCAGAGGGGTGGGCGAGCAGTACTTC.

This clonotype was recorded at least ten times. V is TRBV7-6 and J is TRBJ1-3; D uncertain. Trimming pared 4 bases from V and 3 bases from J, leaving 16 bases between. The CDR3 runs 16 residues. Germline CDR1 SGHVS, CDR2 FNYEAQ. CDR3 loop: CASSSKWGIGGNTIYF. DNA of the CDR3: TGTGCCAGCAGCTCCAAATGGGGAATTGGTGGAAACACCATATATTTT. The full variable domain, with the rest looked up from reference TRBV7-6 and TRBJ1-3, is GAGVSQSPRYKVTKRGQDVALRCDPISGHVSLYWYRQALGQGPEFLTYFNYEAQQDKSGLPNDRFSAERPEGSISTLTIQRTEQRDSAMYRCASSSKWGIGGNTIYFGEGSWLTVV.

CDR3 loop: CASSPQGNSYEQYF. CDR3 sequence (DNA): TGTGCCAGCAGTCCACAGGGGAACTCCTACGAGCAGTACTTC. This chain links TRBV6-6 with TRBJ2-7; TRBD1 aligns across 7 bases. Germline CDR1 reads MNHNY; CDR2 reads SVGAGI (reference sequence). The CDR3 contains 14 residues. Trimming at V came to 5 bases and at J to 0 bases, leaving 4 bases not matched to a gene.

This clonotype occurred a few times. The V and J genes are TRBV5-1 and TRBJ2-1, with D possibly TRBD1 on 5 matching bases. This CDR3 comprises 16 residues. The V end lost 1 base, the J end lost 5 bases, and 16 bases lay between the germline ends. Germline V gene data show CDR1 as SGHRS and CDR2 as YFSETQ. The CDR3 DNA is TGCGCCAGCAGCTTGAGGACACCGGACCTAAACAATGAGCAGTTCTTC. The encoded protein is CASSLRTPDLNNEQFF.

This clonotype was seen many times. The chain joins TRBV29-1 to TRBJ2-7, with D tentatively TRBD1 or TRBD2 (5 bases each). Trimming cost V 6 bases and J 2 bases, with 8 bases left between them. CDR3 size: 11 residues. Germline CDR1 SQVTM, CDR2 ANQGSEA. The CDR3 DNA reads TGCAGCGTCCAGGGACCCTACGAGCAGTACTTC. Its protein is CSVQGPYEQYF.

The rearrangement links TRBV12-3 or TRBV12-4 to TRBJ1-5; 9 bases line up with TRBD1. The J segment lost 7 bases and the V segment lost 3 bases, leaving 19 bases of the junction unmatched. This CDR3 has 19 residues. CDR3 sequence reads: CASSFSGIIDRGMRQPQHF. The CDR3, as DNA: TGTGCCAGCAGTTTCAGCGGAATAATCGACAGGGGGATGAGGCAGCCCCAGCATTTT.

The rearrangement uses TRBV12-3 or TRBV12-4 and TRBJ2-3, with D maybe TRBD2 (6 bases). V gave up 5 bases and J gave up 0 bases, with 12 bases separating them. There are 15 residues in the CDR3. The CDR3 DNA sequence: TGTGCCAGCAGTCGCCCGGGGGTTAGCACAGATACGCAGTATTTT. Translation: CASSRPGVSTDTQYF.

This clonotype was seen only a few times. The CDR3 spells CASSFEVNTEAFF. The CDR3, as DNA: TGTGCCAGCAGTTTTGAGGTGAACACTGAAGCTTTCTTT. V and J are TRBV12-3 or TRBV12-4 and TRBJ1-1, with D hard to call. This CDR3 comprises 13 residues. Trimming pared 3 bases from V and 0 bases from J, leaving 5 bases between.

The chain joins TRBV28 to TRBJ1-6; D is possibly TRBD1 (5 bases). Germline values: CDR1 MDHEN, CDR2 SYDVKM. There are 13 residues in the CDR3. V was pared by 4 bases and J by 6 bases, with 7 bases between. The CDR3 DNA follows: TGTGCCAGCAGTTGGCAGGGTAATTCACCCCTCCACTTT. Its protein is CASSWQGNSPLHF.

DNA for the CDR3: TGTGCCAGCAGCTCCCCCGGACAGGGGACGAGTCGCACCTACGAGCAGTACTTC. It translates to CASSSPGQGTSRTYEQYF. V gene TRBV7-9 combines with J gene TRBJ2-7; TRBD1 agrees at 9 bases. V gave up 4 bases and J gave up 2 bases; unmatched junction bases: 15. The CDR3 spans 18 residues. CDR1 is SEHNR, CDR2 FQNEAQ, per germline (reference sequence).

V and J are TRBV20-1 and TRBJ1-2; D gene ambiguous. The CDR3 consists of 12 residues. The V and J ends lost 5 bases and 8 bases respectively, with 15 bases between them. CDR1 is DFQATT, CDR2 SNEGSKA, per germline (reference sequence). The CDR3 region has the DNA TGCAGTGCTTCCCCTGAGGGAGAGGGCTACACCTTC. This encodes CSASPEGEGYTF.